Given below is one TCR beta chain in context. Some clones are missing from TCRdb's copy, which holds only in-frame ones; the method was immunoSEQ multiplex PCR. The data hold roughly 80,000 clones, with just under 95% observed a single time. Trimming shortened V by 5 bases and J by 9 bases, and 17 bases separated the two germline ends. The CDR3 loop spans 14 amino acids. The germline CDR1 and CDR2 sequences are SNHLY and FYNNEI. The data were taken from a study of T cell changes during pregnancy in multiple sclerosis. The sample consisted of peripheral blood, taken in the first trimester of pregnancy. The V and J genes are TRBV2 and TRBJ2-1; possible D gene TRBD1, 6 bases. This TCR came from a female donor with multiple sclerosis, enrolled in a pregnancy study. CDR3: CASSLKQGQAEQFF. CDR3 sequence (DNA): TGTGCCAGCAGTTTAAAGCAGGGGCAGGCTGAGCAGTTCTTC.